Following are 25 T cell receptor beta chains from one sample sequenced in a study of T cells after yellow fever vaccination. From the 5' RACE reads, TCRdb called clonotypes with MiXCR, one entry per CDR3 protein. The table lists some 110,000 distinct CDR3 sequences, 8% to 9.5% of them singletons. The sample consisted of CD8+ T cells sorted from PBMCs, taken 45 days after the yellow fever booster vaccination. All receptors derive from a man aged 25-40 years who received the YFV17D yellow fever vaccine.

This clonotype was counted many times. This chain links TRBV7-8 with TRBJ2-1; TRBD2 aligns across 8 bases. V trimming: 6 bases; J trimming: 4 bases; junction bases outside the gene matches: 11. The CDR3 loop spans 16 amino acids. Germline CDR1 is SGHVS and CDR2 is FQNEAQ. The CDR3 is CASSPLAGTYYNEQFF. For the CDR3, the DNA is TGTGCCAGCAGTCCGCTAGCGGGCACGTATTACAATGAGCAGTTCTTC.

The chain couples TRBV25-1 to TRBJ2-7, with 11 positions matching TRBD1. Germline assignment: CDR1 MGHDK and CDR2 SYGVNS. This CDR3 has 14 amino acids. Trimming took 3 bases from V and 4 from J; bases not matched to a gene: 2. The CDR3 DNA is TGTGCCAGCAGTGAGGGACAGGGGGTTTACGAGCAGTACTTC. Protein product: CASSEGQGVYEQYF.

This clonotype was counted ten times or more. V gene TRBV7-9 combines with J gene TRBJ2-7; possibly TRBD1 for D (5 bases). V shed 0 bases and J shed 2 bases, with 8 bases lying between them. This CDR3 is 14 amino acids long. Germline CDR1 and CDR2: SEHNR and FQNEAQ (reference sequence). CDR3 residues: CASSLAGHPYEQYF. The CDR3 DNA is TGTGCCAGCAGCTTAGCCGGACATCCCTACGAGCAGTACTTC.

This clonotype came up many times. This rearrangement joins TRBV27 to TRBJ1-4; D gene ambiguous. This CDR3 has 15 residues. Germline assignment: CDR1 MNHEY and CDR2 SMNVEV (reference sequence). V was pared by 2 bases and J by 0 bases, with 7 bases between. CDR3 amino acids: CASSLGEATNEKLFF. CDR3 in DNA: TGTGCCAGCAGTTTAGGAGAAGCAACTAATGAAAAACTGTTTTTT. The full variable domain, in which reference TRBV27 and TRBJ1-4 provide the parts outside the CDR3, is EAQVTQNPRYLITVTGKKLTVTCSQNMNHEYMSWYRQDPGLGLRQIYYSMNVEVTDKGDVPEGYKVSRKEKRNFPLILESPSPNQTSLYFCASSLGEATNEKLFFGSGTQLSVL.

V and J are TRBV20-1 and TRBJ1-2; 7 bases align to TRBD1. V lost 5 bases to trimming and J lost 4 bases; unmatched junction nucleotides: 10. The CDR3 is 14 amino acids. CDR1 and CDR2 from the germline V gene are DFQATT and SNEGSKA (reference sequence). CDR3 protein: CSAQTGVVGYGYTF. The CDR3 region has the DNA TGCAGTGCTCAAACAGGGGTGGTGGGCTATGGCTACACCTTC.

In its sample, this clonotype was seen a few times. Here the CDR3 DNA reads TGCAGTGCTAGAATTGAGCTAGGTTCTCCCTACGAGCAGTACTTC. Its protein is CSARIELGSPYEQYF. The V and J genes are TRBV20-1 and TRBJ2-7; no clear D gene. The V end lost 2 bases, the J end lost 2 bases, and 16 bases lay between the germline ends. This CDR3 has 15 amino acids. Germline CDR1 DFQATT, CDR2 SNEGSKA (reference sequence).

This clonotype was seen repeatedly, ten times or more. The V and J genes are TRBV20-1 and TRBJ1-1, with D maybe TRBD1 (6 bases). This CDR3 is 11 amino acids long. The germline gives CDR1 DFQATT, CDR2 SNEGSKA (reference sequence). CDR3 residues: CKGTSNTEAFF. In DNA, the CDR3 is TGCAAAGGGACATCGAACACTGAAGCTTTCTTT.

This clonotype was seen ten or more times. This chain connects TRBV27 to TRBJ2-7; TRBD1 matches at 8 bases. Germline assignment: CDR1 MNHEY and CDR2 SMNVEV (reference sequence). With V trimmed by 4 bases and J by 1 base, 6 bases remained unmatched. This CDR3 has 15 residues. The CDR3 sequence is CASSSGGPRSYEQYF. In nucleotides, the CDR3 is TGTGCCAGCAGTTCAGGGGGCCCGAGGTCCTACGAGCAGTACTTC.

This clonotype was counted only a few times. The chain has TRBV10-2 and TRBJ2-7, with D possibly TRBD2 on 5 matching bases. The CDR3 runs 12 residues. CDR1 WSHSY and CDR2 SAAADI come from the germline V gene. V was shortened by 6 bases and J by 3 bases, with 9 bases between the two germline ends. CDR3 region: CASSGKNYEQYF. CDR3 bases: TGCGCCAGCAGCGGGAAGAACTACGAGCAGTACTTC.

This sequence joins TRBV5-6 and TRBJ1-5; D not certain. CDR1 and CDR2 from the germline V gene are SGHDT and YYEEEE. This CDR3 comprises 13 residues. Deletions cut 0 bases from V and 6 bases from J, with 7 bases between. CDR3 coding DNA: TGTGCCAGCAGCTTGGGGGCGGGTCAGCCCCAGCATTTT. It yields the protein CASSLGAGQPQHF.

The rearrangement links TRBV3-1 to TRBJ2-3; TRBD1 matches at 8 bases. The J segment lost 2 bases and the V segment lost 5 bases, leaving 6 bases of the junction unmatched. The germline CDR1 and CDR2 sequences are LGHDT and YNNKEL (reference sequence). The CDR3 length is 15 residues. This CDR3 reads CASSEGQGVTDTQYF. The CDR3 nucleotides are TGTGCCAGCAGCGAAGGACAGGGTGTCACAGATACGCAGTATTTT.

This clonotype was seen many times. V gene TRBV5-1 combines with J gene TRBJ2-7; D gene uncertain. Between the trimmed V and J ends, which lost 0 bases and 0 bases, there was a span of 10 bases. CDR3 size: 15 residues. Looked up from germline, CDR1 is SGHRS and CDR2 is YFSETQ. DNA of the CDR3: TGCGCCAGCAGCTTGGGGACGGCGAGCTCCTACGAGCAGTACTTC. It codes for CASSLGTASSYEQYF.

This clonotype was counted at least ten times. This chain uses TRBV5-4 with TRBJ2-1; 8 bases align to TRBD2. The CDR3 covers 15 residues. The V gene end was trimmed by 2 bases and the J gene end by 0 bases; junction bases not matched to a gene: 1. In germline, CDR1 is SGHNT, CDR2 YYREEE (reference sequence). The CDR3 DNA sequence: TGTGCCAGCAGCTTCAGCGGGAGCTCCTACAATGAGCAGTTCTTC. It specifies CASSFSGSSYNEQFF. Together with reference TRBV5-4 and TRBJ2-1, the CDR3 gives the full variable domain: ETGVTQSPTHLIKTRGQQVTLRCSSQSGHNTVSWYQQALGQGPQFIFQYYREEENGRGNFPPRFSGLQFPNYSSELNVNALELDDSALYLCASSFSGSSYNEQFFGPGTRLTVL.

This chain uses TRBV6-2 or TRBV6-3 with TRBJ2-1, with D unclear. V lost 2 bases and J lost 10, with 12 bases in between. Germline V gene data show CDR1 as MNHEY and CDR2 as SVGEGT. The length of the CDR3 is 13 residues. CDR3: CASSYTGYPEQFF. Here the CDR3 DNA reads TGTGCCAGCAGTTACACCGGCTACCCGGAGCAGTTCTTC.

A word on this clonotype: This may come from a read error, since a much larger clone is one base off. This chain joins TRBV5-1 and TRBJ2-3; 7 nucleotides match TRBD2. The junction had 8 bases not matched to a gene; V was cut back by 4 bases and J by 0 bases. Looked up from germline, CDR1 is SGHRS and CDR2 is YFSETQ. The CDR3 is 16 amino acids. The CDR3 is CASSTTGGPSTDTQYF. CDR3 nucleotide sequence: TGCGCCAGCAGCACTACGGGGGGTCCCAGCACAGATACGCAGTATTTT. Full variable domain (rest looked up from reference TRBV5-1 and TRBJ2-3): KAGVTQTPRYLIKTRGQQVTLSCSPISGHRSVSWYQQTPGQGLQFLFEYFSETQRNKGNFPGRFSGRQFSNSRSEMNVSTLELGDSALYLCASSTTGGPSTDTQYFGPGTRLTVL.

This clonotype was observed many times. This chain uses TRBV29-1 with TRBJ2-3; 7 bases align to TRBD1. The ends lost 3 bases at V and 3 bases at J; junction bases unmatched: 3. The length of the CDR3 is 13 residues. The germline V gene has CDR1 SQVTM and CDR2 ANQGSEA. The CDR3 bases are TGCAGCGTTGAGACAGGGCTTACAGATACGCAGTATTTT. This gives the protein CSVETGLTDTQYF.

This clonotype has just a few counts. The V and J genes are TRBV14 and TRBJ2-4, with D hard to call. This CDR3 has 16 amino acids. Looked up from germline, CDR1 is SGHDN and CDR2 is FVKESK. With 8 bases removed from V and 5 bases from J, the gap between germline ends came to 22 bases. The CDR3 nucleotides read TGTGCCAGCCACCATCGGGCATGCGAGAATGAAAACATTCAGTACTTC. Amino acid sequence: CASHHRACENENIQYF.

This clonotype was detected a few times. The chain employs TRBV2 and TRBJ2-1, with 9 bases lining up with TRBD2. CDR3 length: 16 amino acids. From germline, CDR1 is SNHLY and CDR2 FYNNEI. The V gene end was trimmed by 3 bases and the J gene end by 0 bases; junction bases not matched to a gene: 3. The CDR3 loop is CASSESSGTSYNEQFF. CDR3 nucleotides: TGTGCCAGCAGTGAGTCTAGCGGGACCTCCTACAATGAGCAGTTCTTC.

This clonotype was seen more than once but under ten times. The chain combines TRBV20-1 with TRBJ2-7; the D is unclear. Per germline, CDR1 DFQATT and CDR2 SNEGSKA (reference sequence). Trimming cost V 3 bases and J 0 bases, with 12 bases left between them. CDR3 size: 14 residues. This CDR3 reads CSASALSISYEQYF. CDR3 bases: TGCAGTGCTAGCGCTCTTTCCATCTCCTACGAGCAGTACTTC.

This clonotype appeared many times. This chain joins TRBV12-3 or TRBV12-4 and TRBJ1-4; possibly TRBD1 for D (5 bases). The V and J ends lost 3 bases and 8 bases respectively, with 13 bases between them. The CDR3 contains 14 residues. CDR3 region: CASSFGQGGEKLFF. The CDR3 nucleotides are TGTGCCAGCAGTTTTGGTCAGGGTGGCGAAAAACTGTTTTTT.

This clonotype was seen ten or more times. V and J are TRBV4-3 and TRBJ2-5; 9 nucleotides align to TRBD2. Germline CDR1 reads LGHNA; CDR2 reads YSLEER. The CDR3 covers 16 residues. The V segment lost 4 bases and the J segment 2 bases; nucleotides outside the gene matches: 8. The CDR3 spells CASSPGSTSGQETQYF. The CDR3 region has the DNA TGCGCCAGCAGCCCCGGCTCTACTAGCGGGCAAGAGACCCAGTACTTC.

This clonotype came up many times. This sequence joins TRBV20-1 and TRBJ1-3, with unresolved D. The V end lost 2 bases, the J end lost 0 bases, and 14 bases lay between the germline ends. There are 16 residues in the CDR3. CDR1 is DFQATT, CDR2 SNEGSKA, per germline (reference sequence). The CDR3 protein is CSARNLRRDSGNTIYF. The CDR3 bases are TGCAGTGCTAGAAATCTTCGGAGGGACTCTGGAAACACCATATATTTT.

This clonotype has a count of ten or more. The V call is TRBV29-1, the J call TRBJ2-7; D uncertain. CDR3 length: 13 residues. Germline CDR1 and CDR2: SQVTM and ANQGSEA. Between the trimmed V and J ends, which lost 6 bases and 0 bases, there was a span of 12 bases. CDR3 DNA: TGCAGCGTCTCGGACCGCTCCTCCTACGAGCAGTACTTC. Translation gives CSVSDRSSYEQYF.

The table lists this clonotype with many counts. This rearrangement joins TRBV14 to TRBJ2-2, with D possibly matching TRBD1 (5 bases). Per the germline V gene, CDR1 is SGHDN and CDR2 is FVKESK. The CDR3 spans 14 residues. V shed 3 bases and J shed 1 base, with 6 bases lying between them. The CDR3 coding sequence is TGTGCCAGCAGCCAGACAGTGAACACCGGGGAGCTGTTTTTT. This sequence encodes CASSQTVNTGELFF.

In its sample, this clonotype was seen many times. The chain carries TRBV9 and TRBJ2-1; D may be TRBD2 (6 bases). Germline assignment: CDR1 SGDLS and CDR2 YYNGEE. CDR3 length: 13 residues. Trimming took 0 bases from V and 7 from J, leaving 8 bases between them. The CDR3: CASSVGRENEQFF. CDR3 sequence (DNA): TGTGCCAGCAGCGTAGGGAGGGAAAATGAGCAGTTCTTC.